Sequencing of this TCR beta chain was carried out in a study of blood T cell repertoires in COVID-19. Study overall: T cells, B-cell-depleted T cells, or PBMCs supplied cDNA or gDNA.

Measured with immunoSEQ multiplex PCR; TCRdb has only the in-frame clones, and not every one. The table has 200,000 or so clones, 80% to 90% seen once. CDR3 size: 16 residues. V lost 0 bases and J 0 bases, leaving 11 bases between the germline ends. Germline V gives CDR1 SGHKS, CDR2 YYEKEE (reference sequence). This clone was seen a handful of times. The sequence was collected from a man older than 75 with acute or convalescent COVID-19. Sample: peripheral blood. The chain uses TRBV5-5 and TRBJ2-3; perhaps TRBD2 as D (5 bases). Here the CDR3 DNA reads TGTGCCAGCAGCTTGGCCATCGGGGTAAGCACAGATACGCAGTATTTT. Protein sequence: CASSLAIGVSTDTQYF.